Below, 17 T cell receptor beta chains from the same sample are listed, as sequenced in a study of cytomegalovirus exposure and HLA in healthy donors. Primers for the PCR totalled 60 Vbeta and 13 Jbeta. Sequenced by immunoSEQ multiplex PCR; TCRdb stores in-frame clones only, minus some. The sample lists under 150,000 clones; around 80% were seen once. What was sequenced was PBMCs. The receptor source for this set is a woman younger than 30 in good health and CMV-seronegative.

The V call is TRBV15, the J call TRBJ2-7, with TRBD2 identical over 12 bases. V was clipped by 6 bases and J by 5 bases; unmatched bases: 8. The CDR3 totals 15 residues. Germline-derived CDR1 and CDR2 are LNHNV and YYDKDF (reference sequence). In nucleotides, the CDR3 is TGTGCCACCAGGACTAGCGGGAGAACTATTGACGAGCAGTACTTC. Its translation is CATRTSGRTIDEQYF.

The V gene is TRBV6-6, the J gene TRBJ2-5; 9 bases are a match to TRBD1. The germline V gene encodes CDR1 MNHNY and CDR2 SVGAGI (reference sequence). This CDR3 comprises 14 residues. Trimming cost V 6 bases and J 5 bases; bases outside gene matches: 7. This CDR3 is CASRFPGTGETQYF. The CDR3, as DNA: TGTGCCAGCAGGTTCCCAGGGACAGGGGAGACCCAGTACTTC.

The chain carries TRBV30 and TRBJ2-7; D may be TRBD2 (6 bases). Trimming took 3 bases from V and 0 from J, leaving 12 bases between them. The CDR3 extends over 14 amino acids. The germline CDR1 and CDR2 sequences are GTSNPN and SVGIG (reference sequence). The CDR3 coding sequence is TGTGCCTGGAGGGGACTGGAGAGCTCCTACGAGCAGTACTTC. This gives the protein CAWRGLESSYEQYF. The full variable domain, in which reference TRBV30 and TRBJ2-7 provide the parts outside the CDR3, is SQTIHQWPATLVQPVGSPLSLECTVEGTSNPNLYWYRQAAGRGLQLLFYSVGIGQISSEVPQNLSASRPQDRQFILSSKKLLLSDSGFYLCAWRGLESSYEQYFGPGTRLTVT.

This clone came up once. The rearrangement uses TRBV15 and TRBJ2-1; TRBD1 agrees at 11 bases. Per germline, CDR1 LNHNV and CDR2 YYDKDF (reference sequence). The CDR3 contains 15 residues. Trimming at V came to 3 bases and at J to 7 bases, leaving 5 bases not matched to a gene. DNA of the CDR3: TGTGCCACCAGCAGCCGAGGGACAGGGGGAAATGAGCAGTTCTTC. Its protein product is CATSSRGTGGNEQFF.

The genes are TRBV6-5 and TRBJ1-1; TRBD1 agrees at 8 bases. Trimming took 4 bases from V and 2 from J; bases not matched to a gene: 9. In germline, CDR1 is MNHEY, CDR2 SVGAGI. The CDR3 length is 16 residues. This chain's CDR3 is CASSSDRAALNTEAFF. The CDR3 DNA follows: TGTGCCAGCAGTTCGGACAGGGCCGCACTTAACACTGAAGCTTTCTTT.

This chain links TRBV6-1 with TRBJ1-5; 7 bases align to TRBD1. This CDR3 comprises 14 residues. Trimming removed 4 bases from V and 2 bases from J; junction bases left unmatched: 2. Germline V gene lookup returns CDR1 MNHNS and CDR2 SASEGT. The CDR3: CASSGTGGNQPQHF. The CDR3 DNA follows: TGTGCCAGCAGTGGAACAGGGGGCAATCAGCCCCAGCATTTT.

The genes are TRBV19 and TRBJ1-1, with unresolved D. The V gene's germline CDR1 is LNHDA and CDR2 SQIVND (reference sequence). This CDR3 contains 16 residues. Trimming took off 4 bases at V and 4 bases at J, with 19 bases between the two ends. CDR3 nucleotide sequence: TGTGCCAGTAGTACGCGGGTCGTGGCCAAGGGCACTGAAGCTTTCTTT. Protein: CASSTRVVAKGTEAFF.

The CDR3 protein is CASSLTSFAKNIQYF. CDR3 DNA sequence: TGTGCCAGCAGCTTAACTAGTTTCGCCAAAAACATTCAGTACTTC. The V and J genes are TRBV7-9 and TRBJ2-4; TRBD2 might be the D (5 bases). This CDR3 spans 15 amino acids. Germline CDR1 is SEHNR and CDR2 is FQNEAQ (reference sequence). V dropped 2 bases and J dropped 1 base, with 9 bases sitting between them.

A word on this clone: The same CDR3 is also encoded by other DNA sequences in this sample. The gene calls are TRBV5-1 and TRBJ2-7, with 12 bases lining up with TRBD1. The CDR3 is made up of 14 amino acids. CDR1 is SGHRS, CDR2 YFSETQ, per germline. V lost 4 bases and J lost 5; bases outside the gene matches: 4. The chain's CDR3 is CASSPGTGGDEQYF. The CDR3 bases are TGCGCCAGCAGCCCCGGGACAGGGGGCGACGAGCAGTACTTC. Using reference TRBV5-1 and TRBJ2-7 for the parts outside the CDR3, the full variable domain is KAGVTQTPRYLIKTRGQQVTLSCSPISGHRSVSWYQQTPGQGLQFLFEYFSETQRNKGNFPGRFSGRQFSNSRSEMNVSTLELGDSALYLCASSPGTGGDEQYFGPGTRLTVT.

J is TRBJ2-1 and V is TRBV5-1; 10 nucleotides line up with TRBD2. Germline-derived CDR1 and CDR2 are SGHRS and YFSETQ. J was trimmed by 10 bases and V by 0 bases; bases with no gene match: 4. CDR3 length equals 14 residues. In DNA, the CDR3 is TGCGCCAGCAGCTTGGACCTAGCGGGAGTGGAGCAGTTCTTC. Amino acid sequence: CASSLDLAGVEQFF.

J is TRBJ1-2 and V is TRBV6-5; the match to TRBD1 covers 9 bases. This CDR3 has 13 amino acids. The junction had 4 bases not matched to a gene; V was cut back by 4 bases and J by 7 bases. Germline loops: CDR1 MNHEY, CDR2 SVGAGI. In DNA, the CDR3 is TGTGCCAGCAGTTCGCGACAGGGGGGTGGCTACACCTTC. The encoded protein is CASSSRQGGGYTF.

The chain combines TRBV30 with TRBJ2-1; 11 nucleotides agree with TRBD2. CDR1 GTSNPN and CDR2 SVGIG come from the germline V gene (reference sequence). V shed 5 bases and J 9 bases; nucleotides not matched to a gene: 12. The CDR3 length is 15 residues. CDR3 in amino acids: CAWGGTSGSLGEQFF. DNA of the CDR3: TGTGCCTGGGGGGGTACTAGCGGGAGTCTTGGTGAGCAGTTCTTC. Complete variable domain (other parts from reference TRBV30 and TRBJ2-1): SQTIHQWPATLVQPVGSPLSLECTVEGTSNPNLYWYRQAAGRGLQLLFYSVGIGQISSEVPQNLSASRPQDRQFILSSKKLLLSDSGFYLCAWGGTSGSLGEQFFGPGTRLTVL.

The chain is built from TRBV6-5 and TRBJ2-6, with 7 bases lining up with TRBD1. CDR1 and CDR2 from the germline V gene are MNHEY and SVGAGI. The CDR3 extends over 13 amino acids. V lost 5 bases to trimming and J lost 13 bases; unmatched junction nucleotides: 8. Written as DNA, the CDR3 is TGTGCCAGCAGTCTCGGGACAGCCATTGTCCTGACTTTC. This encodes CASSLGTAIVLTF.

DNA for the CDR3: TGTGCCAGCAGCGTAGAAGGGACAGCTGGCTACACCTTC. Protein product: CASSVEGTAGYTF. This chain joins TRBV9 and TRBJ1-2, with 7 bases fitting TRBD1. Germline V lookup: CDR1 SGDLS, CDR2 YYNGEE. Trimming removed 0 bases from V and 7 bases from J; junction bases left unmatched: 3. This CDR3 has 13 residues. The variable domain in full, with the rest retrieved from reference TRBV9 and TRBJ1-2, is DSGVTQTPKHLITATGQRVTLRCSPRSGDLSVYWYQQSLDQGLQFLIQYYNGEERAKGNILERFSAQQFPDLHSELNLSSLELGDSALYFCASSVEGTAGYTFGSGTRLTVV.

This chain joins TRBV4-2 and TRBJ1-5; tentatively, D is TRBD1 (6 bases). Between the trimmed V and J ends, which lost 0 bases and 4 bases, there was a span of 10 bases. This CDR3 contains 15 residues. CDR1 is LGHNA, CDR2 YNFKEQ, per germline. CDR3: CASSQDGQRNQPQHF. Written as DNA, the CDR3 is TGTGCCAGCAGCCAAGATGGACAGAGAAATCAGCCCCAGCATTTT.

The sample holds one count of this clone. J is TRBJ2-3 and V is TRBV19, with 9 bases fitting TRBD1. Trimming took 4 bases from V and 4 from J; bases not matched to a gene: 6. Germline V gives CDR1 LNHDA, CDR2 SQIVND (reference sequence). The length of the CDR3 is 15 residues. The CDR3 spells CASSTGTGYSDTQYF. CDR3 coding DNA: TGTGCCAGTAGTACCGGGACAGGGTATTCAGATACGCAGTATTTT. The full variable domain, with the rest looked up from reference TRBV19 and TRBJ2-3, is DGGITQSPKYLFRKEGQNVTLSCEQNLNHDAMYWYRQDPGQGLRLIYYSQIVNDFQKGDIAEGYSVSREKKESFPLTVTSAQKNPTAFYLCASSTGTGYSDTQYFGPGTRLTVL.

CDR3 loop: CATSRYRGALSNQPQHF. The CDR3, as DNA: TGTGCCACCAGCAGATACAGGGGCGCCCTAAGCAATCAGCCCCAGCATTTT. The chain carries TRBV15 and TRBJ1-5, with 7 bases identical to TRBD1. The CDR3 runs to 17 residues. Germline CDR1 LNHNV, CDR2 YYDKDF (reference sequence). V gave up 2 bases and J gave up 1 base; unmatched junction bases: 8. The entire variable domain, with the rest obtained from reference TRBV15 and TRBJ1-5, is as follows: DAMVIQNPRYQVTQFGKPVTLSCSQTLNHNVMYWYQQKSSQAPKLLFHYYDKDFNNEADTPDNFQSRRPNTSFCFLDIRSPGLGDTAMYLCATSRYRGALSNQPQHFGDGTRLSIL.